Sequencing of this T cell receptor (beta chain) was carried out in a study of STAT5B mutations in CD4+ large granular lymphocyte leukemia. Study-wide findings and caveats: 8/27 top patient clones versus 2/35 control clones were TRBV06-family. Without putative leukemic clones, patient CD4-sorted repertoires remained more clonal than healthy CD4+ repertoires.

To note about this clone: Antigen: not known.

Clones were read by immunoSEQ multiplex PCR, and TCRdb kept only the in-frame ones, dropping some. The sample lists approximately 23,000 clones; under 80% were seen once. There are 16 residues in the CDR3. V shed 1 base and J shed 2 bases, with 9 bases lying between them. Germline assignment: CDR1 LNHNV and CDR2 YYDKDF (reference sequence). Control samples were healthy donors' buffy coats. Sequenced sample: CD4+ T cells from blood buffy coats. The chain couples TRBV15 to TRBJ1-6; D uncertain. The TCR was taken from a human donor in good health. The chain's CDR3 is CATSRGRRAYNSPLHF. The CDR3, as DNA: TGTGCCACCAGCAGAGGCAGGCGGGCCTATAATTCACCCCTCCACTTT.